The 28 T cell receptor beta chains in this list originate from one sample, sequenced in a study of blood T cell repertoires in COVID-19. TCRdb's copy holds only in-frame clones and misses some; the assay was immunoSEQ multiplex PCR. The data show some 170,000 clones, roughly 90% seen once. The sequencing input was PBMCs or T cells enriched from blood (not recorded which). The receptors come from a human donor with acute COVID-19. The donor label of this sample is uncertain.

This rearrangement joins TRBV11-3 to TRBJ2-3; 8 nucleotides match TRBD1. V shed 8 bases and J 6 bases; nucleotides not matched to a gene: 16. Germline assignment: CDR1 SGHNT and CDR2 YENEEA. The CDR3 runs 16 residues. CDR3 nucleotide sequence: TGTGCCAGCGGTTCCTCCGGGACAGGCGTCGGGGATACGCAGTATTTT. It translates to CASGSSGTGVGDTQYF.

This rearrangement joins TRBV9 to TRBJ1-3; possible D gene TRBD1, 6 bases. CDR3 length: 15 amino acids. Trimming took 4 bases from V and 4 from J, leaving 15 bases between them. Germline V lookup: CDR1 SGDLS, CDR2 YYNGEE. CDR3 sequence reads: CASSPGGAPGNTIYF. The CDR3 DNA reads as TGTGCCAGCAGCCCCGGGGGGGCCCCAGGAAACACCATATATTTT.

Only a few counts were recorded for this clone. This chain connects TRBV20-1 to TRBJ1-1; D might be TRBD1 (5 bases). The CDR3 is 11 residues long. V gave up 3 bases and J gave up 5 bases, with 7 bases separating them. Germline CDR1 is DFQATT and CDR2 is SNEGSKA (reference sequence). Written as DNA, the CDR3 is TGCAGTGCTAGGGGGCGAACTGAAGCTTTCTTT. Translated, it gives CSARGRTEAFF.

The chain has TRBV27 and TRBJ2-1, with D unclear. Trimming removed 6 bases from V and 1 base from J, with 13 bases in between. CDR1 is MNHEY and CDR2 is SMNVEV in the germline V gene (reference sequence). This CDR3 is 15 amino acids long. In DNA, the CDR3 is TGTGCCAGCAGCTCCGACTCATGGTCCTACAATGAGCAGTTCTTC. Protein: CASSSDSWSYNEQFF.

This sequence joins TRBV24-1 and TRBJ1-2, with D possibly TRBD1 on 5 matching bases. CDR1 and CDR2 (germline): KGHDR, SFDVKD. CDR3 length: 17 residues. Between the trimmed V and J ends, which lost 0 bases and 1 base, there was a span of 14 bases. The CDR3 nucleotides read TGTGCCACCAGTGATTTGTTGGGGCAGGGAGGTAACTATGGCTACACCTTC. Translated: CATSDLLGQGGNYGYTF.

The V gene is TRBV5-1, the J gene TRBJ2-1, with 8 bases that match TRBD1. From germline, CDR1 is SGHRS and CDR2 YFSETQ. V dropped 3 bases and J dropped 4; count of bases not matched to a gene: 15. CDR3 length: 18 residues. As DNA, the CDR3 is TGCGCCAGCAGCTGGGCACAGGGGGGCCCCATTACTTACAATGAGCAGTTCTTC. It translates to CASSWAQGGPITYNEQFF.

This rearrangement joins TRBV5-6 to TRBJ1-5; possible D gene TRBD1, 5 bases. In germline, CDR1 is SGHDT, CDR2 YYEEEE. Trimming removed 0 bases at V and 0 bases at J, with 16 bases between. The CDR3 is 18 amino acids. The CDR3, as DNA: TGTGCCAGCAGCTTGGACGGAGGGACCGGTTATAGCAATCAGCCCCAGCATTTT. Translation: CASSLDGGTGYSNQPQHF.

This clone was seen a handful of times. The CDR3 DNA reads TGTGCCAGCAGCGCGCGAGGCCGTCACACCATATATTTT. Translation gives CASSARGRHTIYF. The chain uses TRBV21-1 and TRBJ1-3. TRBV21-1 is recorded as a pseudogene. This CDR3 has 13 amino acids.

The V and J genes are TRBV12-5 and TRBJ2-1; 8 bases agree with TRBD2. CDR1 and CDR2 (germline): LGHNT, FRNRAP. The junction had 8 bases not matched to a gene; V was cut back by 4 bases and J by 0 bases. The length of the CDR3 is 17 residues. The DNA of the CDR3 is TGTGCTAGTGGTTACTCAGGGACTAGGAGCTCCTACAATGAGCAGTTCTTC. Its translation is CASGYSGTRSSYNEQFF.

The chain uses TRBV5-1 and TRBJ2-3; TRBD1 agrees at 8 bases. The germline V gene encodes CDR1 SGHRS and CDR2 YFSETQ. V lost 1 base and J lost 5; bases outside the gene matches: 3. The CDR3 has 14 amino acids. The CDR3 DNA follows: TGCGCCAGCAGCTTGCAGGGGGCAATAGATACGCAGTATTTT. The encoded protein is CASSLQGAIDTQYF.

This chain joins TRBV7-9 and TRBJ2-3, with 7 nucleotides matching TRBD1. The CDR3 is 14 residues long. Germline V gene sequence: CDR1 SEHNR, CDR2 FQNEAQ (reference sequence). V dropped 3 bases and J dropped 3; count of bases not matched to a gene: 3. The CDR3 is CASSFRQGTDTQYF. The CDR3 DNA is TGTGCCAGCAGCTTCCGACAGGGAACAGATACGCAGTATTTT.

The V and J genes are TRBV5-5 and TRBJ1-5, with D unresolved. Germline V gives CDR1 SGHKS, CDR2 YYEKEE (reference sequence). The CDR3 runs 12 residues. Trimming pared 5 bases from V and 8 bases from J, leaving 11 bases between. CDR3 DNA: TGTGCCAGCAGTGCTGGCTCAGAGCCCCAGCATTTT. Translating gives CASSAGSEPQHF. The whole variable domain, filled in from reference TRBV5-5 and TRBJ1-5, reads DAGVTQSPTHLIKTRGQQVTLRCSPISGHKSVSWYQQVLGQGPQFIFQYYEKEERGRGNFPDRFSARQFPNYSSELNVNALLLGDSALYLCASSAGSEPQHFGDGTRLSIL.

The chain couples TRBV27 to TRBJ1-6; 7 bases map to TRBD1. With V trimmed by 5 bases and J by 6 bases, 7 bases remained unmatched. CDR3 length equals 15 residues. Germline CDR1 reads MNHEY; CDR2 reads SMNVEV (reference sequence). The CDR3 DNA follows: TGTGCCAGCAGTAAGGGGGCGAGTCTTAATTCACCCCTCCACTTT. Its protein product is CASSKGASLNSPLHF.

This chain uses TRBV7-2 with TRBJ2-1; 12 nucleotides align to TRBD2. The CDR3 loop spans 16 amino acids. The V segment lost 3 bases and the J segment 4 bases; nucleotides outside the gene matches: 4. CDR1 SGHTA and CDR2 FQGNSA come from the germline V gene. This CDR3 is CASSLGTSGYYNEQFF. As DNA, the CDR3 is TGTGCCAGCAGCTTGGGGACTAGCGGGTATTACAATGAGCAGTTCTTC.

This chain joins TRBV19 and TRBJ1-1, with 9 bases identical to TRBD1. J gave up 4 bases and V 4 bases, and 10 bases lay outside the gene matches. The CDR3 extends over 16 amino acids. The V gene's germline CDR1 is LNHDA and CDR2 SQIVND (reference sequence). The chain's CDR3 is CASSTLYRGQGTEAFF. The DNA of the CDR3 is TGTGCCAGTAGTACCCTCTACAGGGGGCAAGGCACTGAAGCTTTCTTT. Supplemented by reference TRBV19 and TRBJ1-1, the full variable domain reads DGGITQSPKYLFRKEGQNVTLSCEQNLNHDAMYWYRQDPGQGLRLIYYSQIVNDFQKGDIAEGYSVSREKKESFPLTVTSAQKNPTAFYLCASSTLYRGQGTEAFFGQGTRLTVV.

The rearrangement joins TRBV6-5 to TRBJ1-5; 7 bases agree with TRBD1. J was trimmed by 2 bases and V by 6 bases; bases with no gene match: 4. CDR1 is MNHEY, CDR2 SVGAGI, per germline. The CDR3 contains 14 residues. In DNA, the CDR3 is TGTGCCAGCAGCCCCGGGACAGGCAATCAGCCCCAGCATTTT. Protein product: CASSPGTGNQPQHF.

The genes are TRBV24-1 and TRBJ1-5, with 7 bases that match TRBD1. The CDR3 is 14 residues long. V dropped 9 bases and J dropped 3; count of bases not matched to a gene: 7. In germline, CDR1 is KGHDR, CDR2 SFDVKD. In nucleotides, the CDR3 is TGTGCCACCGCGCAGGGGGATGCCAATCAGCCCCAGCATTTT. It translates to CATAQGDANQPQHF.

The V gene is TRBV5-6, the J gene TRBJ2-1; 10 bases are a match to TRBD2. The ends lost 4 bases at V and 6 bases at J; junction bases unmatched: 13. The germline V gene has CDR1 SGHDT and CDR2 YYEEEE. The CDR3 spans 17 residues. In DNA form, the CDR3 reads TGTGCCAGCAGCACCGTGCGTCCTAGCGGGGGTAGCAATGAGCAGTTCTTC. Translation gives CASSTVRPSGGSNEQFF.

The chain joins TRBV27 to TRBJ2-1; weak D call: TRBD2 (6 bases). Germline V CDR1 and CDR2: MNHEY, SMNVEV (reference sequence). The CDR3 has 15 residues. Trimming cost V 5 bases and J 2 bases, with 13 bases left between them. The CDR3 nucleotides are TGTGCCAGCAGTCAAACGGGGGTTCCCTACAATGAGCAGTTCTTC. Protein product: CASSQTGVPYNEQFF.

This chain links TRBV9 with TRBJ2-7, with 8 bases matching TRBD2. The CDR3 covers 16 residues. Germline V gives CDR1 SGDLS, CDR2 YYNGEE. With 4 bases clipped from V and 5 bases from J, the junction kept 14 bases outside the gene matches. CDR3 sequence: CASSIQSGSGAHEQYF. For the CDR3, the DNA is TGTGCCAGCAGCATCCAGTCGGGTAGCGGGGCCCACGAGCAGTACTTC.

The CDR3 DNA reads as TGTGCCAGCAGCGTAAGGACGGGGGTCAACGAGCAGTACTTC. Protein: CASSVRTGVNEQYF. The rearrangement uses TRBV5-4 and TRBJ2-7, with D possibly matching TRBD2 (6 bases). V was pared by 4 bases and J by 5 bases, with 16 bases between. The CDR3 length is 14 residues. Germline V gene sequence: CDR1 SGHNT, CDR2 YYREEE (reference sequence).

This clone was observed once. The CDR3 spells CASSYAGGRGEQFF. The CDR3 bases are TGTGCCAGCAGTTACGCTGGCGGGAGGGGTGAGCAGTTCTTC. This rearrangement joins TRBV6-5 to TRBJ2-1; 9 bases agree with TRBD2. Germline loops: CDR1 MNHEY, CDR2 SVGAGI. The junction had 5 bases not matched to a gene; V was cut back by 2 bases and J by 9 bases. The CDR3 contains 14 residues.

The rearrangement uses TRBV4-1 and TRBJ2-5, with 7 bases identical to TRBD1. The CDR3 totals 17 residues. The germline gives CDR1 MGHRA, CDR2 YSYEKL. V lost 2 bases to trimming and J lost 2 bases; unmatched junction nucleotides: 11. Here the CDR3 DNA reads TGCGCCAGCAGCCAAAGGGGGCCGGGTCTCAAACAAGAGACCCAGTACTTC. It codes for CASSQRGPGLKQETQYF.

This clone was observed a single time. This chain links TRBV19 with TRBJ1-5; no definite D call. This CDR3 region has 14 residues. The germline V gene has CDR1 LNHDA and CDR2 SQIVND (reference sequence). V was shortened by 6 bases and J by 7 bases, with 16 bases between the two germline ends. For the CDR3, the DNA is TGTGCCAGTAGCGTGGGTCGCGGTAACCAGCCCCAGCATTTT. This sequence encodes CASSVGRGNQPQHF.

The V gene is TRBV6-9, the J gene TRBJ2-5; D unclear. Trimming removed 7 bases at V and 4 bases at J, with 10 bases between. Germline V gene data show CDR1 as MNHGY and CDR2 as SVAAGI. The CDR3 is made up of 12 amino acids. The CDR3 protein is CASKPMRETQYF. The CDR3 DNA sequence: TGTGCCAGCAAGCCGATGAGAGAGACCCAGTACTTC.

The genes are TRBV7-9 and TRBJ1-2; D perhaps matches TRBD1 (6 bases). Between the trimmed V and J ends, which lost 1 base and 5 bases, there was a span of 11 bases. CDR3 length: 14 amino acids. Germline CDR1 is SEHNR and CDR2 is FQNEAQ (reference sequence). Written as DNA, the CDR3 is TGTGCCAGCAGCTTAGGAGGACAGTTTTATGGCTACACCTTC. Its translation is CASSLGGQFYGYTF.

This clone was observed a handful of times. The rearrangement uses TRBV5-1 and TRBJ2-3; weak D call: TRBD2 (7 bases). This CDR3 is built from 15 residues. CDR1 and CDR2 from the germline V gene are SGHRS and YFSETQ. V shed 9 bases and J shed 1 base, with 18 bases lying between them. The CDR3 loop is CATKEGGRGTDTQYF. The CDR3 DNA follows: TGCGCCACCAAGGAGGGGGGGCGGGGCACAGATACGCAGTATTTT. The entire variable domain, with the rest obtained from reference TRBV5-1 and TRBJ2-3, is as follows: KAGVTQTPRYLIKTRGQQVTLSCSPISGHRSVSWYQQTPGQGLQFLFEYFSETQRNKGNFPGRFSGRQFSNSRSEMNVSTLELGDSALYLCATKEGGRGTDTQYFGPGTRLTVL.

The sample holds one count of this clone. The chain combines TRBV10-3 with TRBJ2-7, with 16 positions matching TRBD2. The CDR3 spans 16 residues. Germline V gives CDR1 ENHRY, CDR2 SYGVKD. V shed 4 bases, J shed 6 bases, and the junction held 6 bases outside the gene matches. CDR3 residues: CAISAGTSGGAVEQYF. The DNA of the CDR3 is TGTGCCATCAGTGCCGGGACTAGCGGGGGGGCCGTCGAGCAGTACTTC.